Each of the 11 T cell receptor beta chains below was sequenced from the same sample in a study of OX40 agonist ivuxolimab in advanced cancers. This table comes from immunoSEQ multiplex PCR, and its TCRdb copy is limited to in-frame clones, with some not included. The sample lists some 64,000 clones; over 80% were seen once. The specimen was CD4+ or CD8+ T cells sorted from blood, collected in a trial of the OX40 agonist ivuxolimab. The receptors originated from an adult with an advanced solid tumor such as melanoma, head and neck, liver or kidney cancer.

The chain joins TRBV13 to TRBJ1-1; 7 bases match TRBD1. Germline loops: CDR1 PRHDT, CDR2 FYEKMQ (reference sequence). The CDR3 has 16 residues. J gave up 3 bases and V 5 bases, and 12 bases lay outside the gene matches. In DNA form, the CDR3 reads TGTGCCAGCAGCAAAAGACAGGGAGGATATGACACTGAAGCTTTCTTT. It translates to CASSKRQGGYDTEAFF.

The rearrangement uses TRBV30 and TRBJ2-1, with 7 bases fitting TRBD2. The length of the CDR3 is 15 residues. Germline assignment: CDR1 GTSNPN and CDR2 SVGIG (reference sequence). J lost 3 bases, V lost 3 bases, and 8 bases had no gene match. CDR3 sequence (DNA): TGTGCCTGGAGAGTTTTGAGCGGGAACTACAATGAGCAGTTCTTC. It codes for CAWRVLSGNYNEQFF.

V usage is TRBV5-1 and J usage is TRBJ2-7; D is perhaps TRBD1 (6 bases). Trimming stripped 0 bases from V and 3 bases from J, with 10 bases between. This CDR3 is 14 amino acids long. Germline CDR1 is SGHRS and CDR2 is YFSETQ. CDR3 bases: TGCGCCAGCAGCTTGGAAGGGGGTTTCTACGAGCAGTACTTC. This encodes CASSLEGGFYEQYF.

V is TRBV27 and J is TRBJ2-3; perhaps TRBD2 as D (5 bases). The ends were cut back, 3 bases at V and 1 base at J, with 17 bases in the middle. CDR3 length: 17 amino acids. CDR1 MNHEY and CDR2 SMNVEV come from the germline V gene (reference sequence). CDR3 sequence (DNA): TGTGCCAGCAGTTTTAGAAAAGGGAGTAGCGGCACAGATACGCAGTATTTT. Its protein is CASSFRKGSSGTDTQYF.

The V and J genes are TRBV5-6 and TRBJ1-1, with D possibly being TRBD1 (6 bases). With 4 bases removed from V and 2 bases from J, the gap between germline ends came to 9 bases. The CDR3 is 13 amino acids. Germline loops: CDR1 SGHDT, CDR2 YYEEEE. In DNA, the CDR3 is TGTGCCAGCAGCATACAGGGTAACACTGAAGCTTTCTTT. It encodes CASSIQGNTEAFF.

V and J are TRBV2 and TRBJ1-2; D gene uncertain. From germline, CDR1 is SNHLY and CDR2 FYNNEI. The CDR3 spans 11 residues. V was cut by 6 bases and J by 3 bases, with 5 bases left in between. The CDR3 DNA reads as TGTGCCAGCAGCCAGGACTATGGCTACACCTTC. Encoded protein: CASSQDYGYTF.

The V call is TRBV5-1, the J call TRBJ2-7; TRBD2 matches at 12 bases. CDR3 length equals 16 residues. Per the germline V gene, CDR1 is SGHRS and CDR2 is YFSETQ. V shed 3 bases, J shed 3 bases, and the junction held 7 bases outside the gene matches. CDR3 bases: TGCGCCAGCAGCTGGGGACTAGCGGGCCTAGACTACGAGCAGTACTTC. Translation: CASSWGLAGLDYEQYF. The full variable domain, in which reference TRBV5-1 and TRBJ2-7 provide the parts outside the CDR3, is KAGVTQTPRYLIKTRGQQVTLSCSPISGHRSVSWYQQTPGQGLQFLFEYFSETQRNKGNFPGRFSGRQFSNSRSEMNVSTLELGDSALYLCASSWGLAGLDYEQYFGPGTRLTVT.

The chain links TRBV14 to TRBJ2-7, with TRBD1 matching 8 bases. Germline CDR1 SGHDN, CDR2 FVKESK. The CDR3 contains 15 residues. V gave up 4 bases and J gave up 0 bases; unmatched junction bases: 5. The chain's CDR3 is CASSPITGGSYEQYF. The DNA for the CDR3 is TGTGCCAGCAGCCCAATAACAGGGGGCTCCTACGAGCAGTACTTC. The full variable domain, in which reference TRBV14 and TRBJ2-7 provide the parts outside the CDR3, is EAGVTQFPSHSVIEKGQTVTLRCDPISGHDNLYWYRRVMGKEIKFLLHFVKESKQDESGMPNNRFLAERTGGTYSTLKVQPAELEDSGVYFCASSPITGGSYEQYFGPGTRLTVT.

The chain recombines TRBV5-4 with TRBJ1-2, with 8 nucleotides matching TRBD1. Germline lookup yields CDR1 SGHNT and CDR2 YYREEE (reference sequence). This CDR3 contains 13 residues. V lost 4 bases and J lost 5; bases outside the gene matches: 4. The CDR3 sequence is CASSRDRTYGYTF. The CDR3, as DNA: TGTGCCAGCAGCCGGGACAGGACTTATGGCTACACCTTC.

J is TRBJ2-2 and V is TRBV19, with TRBD1 matching 12 bases. Germline V gene lookup returns CDR1 LNHDA and CDR2 SQIVND (reference sequence). The junction had 5 bases not matched to a gene; V was cut back by 0 bases and J by 3 bases. This CDR3 region has 18 residues. The CDR3: CASSIDTGQGAYTGELFF. CDR3 DNA sequence: TGTGCCAGTAGTATAGACACGGGACAGGGGGCTTACACCGGGGAGCTGTTTTTT.

The chain is built from TRBV5-1 and TRBJ2-2; D gene uncertain. Germline V lookup: CDR1 SGHRS, CDR2 YFSETQ. The V gene lost 4 bases and the J gene lost 7 bases, with 11 bases spanning the gap. The CDR3 extends over 13 amino acids. The CDR3 loop is CASSGEGIGELFF. CDR3 DNA sequence: TGCGCCAGCAGCGGGGAAGGAATCGGGGAGCTGTTTTTT.